These 27 T cell receptor beta chains share one sample of origin, sequenced in a study of STAT5B mutations in CD4+ large granular lymphocyte leukemia. Measured with immunoSEQ multiplex PCR; TCRdb has only the in-frame clones, and not every one. The sample holds tens of thousands of clones, under 85% seen once. The sample taken for sequencing was CD4+ T cells from blood buffy coats. The receptors were sampled from a human donor in good health.

This sequence joins TRBV12-5 and TRBJ2-3; D might be TRBD1 (6 bases). The germline V gene encodes CDR1 LGHNT and CDR2 FRNRAP. V was pared by 1 base and J by 2 bases, with 7 bases between. This CDR3 spans 14 amino acids. The CDR3 protein is CASGLGGHTDTQYF. The CDR3 nucleotides read TGTGCTAGTGGTTTGGGGGGACACACAGATACGCAGTATTTT.

This clone was found once. The chain has TRBV5-6 and TRBJ2-6; no firm D call. V lost 1 base and J 3 bases, leaving 8 bases between the germline ends. CDR1 and CDR2 (germline): SGHDT, YYEEEE. This CDR3 region has 15 residues. The CDR3 DNA reads TGTGCCAGCAGCTTGAGGCTCGGTGGGGCCAACGTCCTGACTTTC. Translating gives CASSLRLGGANVLTF.

J is TRBJ1-4 and V is TRBV10-2; D is possibly TRBD1 (6 bases). The CDR3 covers 13 residues. Trimming cost V 6 bases and J 6 bases, with 11 bases left between them. The V gene's germline CDR1 is WSHSY and CDR2 SAAADI. The CDR3 region has the DNA TGCGCCAGCAGGACGGGGGCGGATGAAAAACTGTTTTTT. It specifies CASRTGADEKLFF.

This chain joins TRBV6-5 and TRBJ2-5, with D uncertain. CDR1 and CDR2 from the germline V gene are MNHEY and SVGAGI. With 6 bases removed from V and 5 bases from J, the gap between germline ends came to 19 bases. The CDR3 has 15 amino acids. In DNA, the CDR3 is TGTGCCAGCAGCCCCCGCCCACAAAGAAGGGAGACCCAGTACTTC. Translation gives CASSPRPQRRETQYF.

This chain joins TRBV5-1 and TRBJ2-7; TRBD2 is a possible D gene (5 bases). Germline V gene lookup returns CDR1 SGHRS and CDR2 YFSETQ. V lost 0 bases and J 2 bases, leaving 9 bases between the germline ends. The CDR3 is 14 residues long. The CDR3 reads CASSLAPGTYEQYV. CDR3 DNA sequence: TGCGCCAGCAGCTTGGCCCCCGGGACCTACGAGCAGTACGTC.

Turning to this clone: The junction departs from the called germline gene at one end, perhaps through a read error. The J gene is TRBJ1-4, the V gene TRBV4-1; tentatively, D is TRBD1 (5 bases). CDR3 size: 17 residues. From germline, CDR1 is MGHRA and CDR2 YSYEKL. This CDR3 is CAGSQDNRWGIGEKLFF. CDR3 coding DNA: TGCGCCGGCAGCCAAGATAATCGGTGGGGGATTGGTGAAAAACTGTTTTTT.

As for this clone: One end of the junction fails to match germline, which may point to a read error. The chain carries TRBV13 and TRBJ2-5; 8 nucleotides agree with TRBD2. Per the germline V gene, CDR1 is PRHDT and CDR2 is FYEKMQ (reference sequence). The CDR3 runs 17 residues. The CDR3 DNA reads as TGTGCCAGCAGCGTAGGGCAGGTCGGGGGGGGCCAAGAGACCCAGTACTTC. It is translated as CASSVGQVGGGQETQYF.

This sequence joins TRBV19 and TRBJ2-7, with unresolved D. Germline values: CDR1 LNHDA, CDR2 SQIVND (reference sequence). The CDR3 runs 13 residues. V was shortened by 3 bases and J by 2 bases, with 8 bases between the two germline ends. The chain's CDR3 is CASSIVPTYEQYV. CDR3 DNA sequence: TGTGCCAGTAGTATTGTGCCGACCTACGAGCAGTACGTC.

The chain carries TRBV5-1 and TRBJ2-5; 8 bases are a match to TRBD2. The length of the CDR3 is 15 residues. Germline CDR1 reads SGHRS; CDR2 reads YFSETQ. After removal of 1 base from V and 1 base from J, the junction contained 3 bases not matched to a gene. As DNA, the CDR3 is TGCGCCAGCAGCTTGAGGGCGGGGGGCCAAGAGACCCAGTACTTC. Its protein is CASSLRAGGQETQYF.

V gene TRBV5-1 combines with J gene TRBJ1-1; D remains ambiguous. V was pared by 0 bases and J by 1 base, with 10 bases between. Germline V gene sequence: CDR1 SGHRS, CDR2 YFSETQ. This CDR3 is 15 amino acids long. The CDR3 sequence is CASSLERMGNTEAFF. CDR3 sequence (DNA): TGCGCCAGCAGCTTGGAAAGGATGGGGAACACTGAAGCTTTCTTT.

The chain joins TRBV10-2 to TRBJ1-2, with no clear D. The CDR3 spans 12 residues. In germline, CDR1 is WSHSY, CDR2 SAAADI. V was clipped by 2 bases and J by 5 bases, with 6 bases between them. CDR3 bases: TGCGCCAGCAGTGAGCTTCGGTATGGCTACACCTTC. Translation: CASSELRYGYTF.

This clone was seen a single time. The chain uses TRBV9 and TRBJ2-3; 10 bases line up with TRBD2. The germline V gene has CDR1 SGDLS and CDR2 YYNGEE. The CDR3 is made up of 19 amino acids. After removal of 4 bases from V and 3 bases from J, the junction contained 17 bases not matched to a gene. The CDR3 loop is CASSPSLERGGPLTDTQYF. CDR3 bases: TGTGCCAGCAGCCCCTCCTTGGAGCGGGGGGGCCCCTTAACAGATACGCAGTATTTT.

The chain has TRBV7-2 and TRBJ1-4; D is unclear. CDR3 length: 13 amino acids. From germline, CDR1 is SGHTA and CDR2 FQGNSA. Trimming stripped 7 bases from V and 5 bases from J, with 11 bases between. The CDR3 sequence is CASTFSLNEKLFF. In DNA, the CDR3 is TGTGCCAGCACCTTTAGCCTGAATGAAAAACTGTTTTTT.

The chain carries TRBV6-6 and TRBJ1-5, with 7 bases that match TRBD1. This CDR3 region has 16 residues. The trim removed 2 bases at V and 8 bases at J, leaving 12 bases unmatched. From germline, CDR1 is MNHNY and CDR2 SVGAGI (reference sequence). This chain's CDR3 is CASSYGQAQRGEPQHF. CDR3 nucleotides: TGTGCCAGCAGTTACGGACAGGCGCAGAGGGGGGAGCCCCAGCATTTT.

The chain employs TRBV28 and TRBJ2-7, with a weak D call TRBD1 (6 bases). This CDR3 has 13 amino acids. Germline CDR1 reads MDHEN; CDR2 reads SYDVKM. V was pared by 6 bases and J by 4 bases, with 13 bases between. The CDR3 here is CASSRGGLYEQYV. CDR3 nucleotides: TGTGCCAGCAGCCGAGGGGGTTTGTACGAGCAGTACGTC.

This clone was seen a handful of times. The V gene is TRBV9, the J gene TRBJ1-1; D is unresolved. The CDR3 has 13 amino acids. Trimming removed 2 bases at V and 5 bases at J, with 10 bases between. Germline V lookup: CDR1 SGDLS, CDR2 YYNGEE. CDR3 sequence: CASSVLHGTEAFF. In nucleotides, the CDR3 is TGTGCCAGCAGCGTCCTACATGGTACTGAAGCTTTCTTT.

This clone was counted a single time. The CDR3 bases are TGTGCCAGCAGCTATAGGACAGGCCCCTACGAGCAGTACGTC. Translated: CASSYRTGPYEQYV. J is TRBJ2-7 and V is TRBV7-2; 7 nucleotides line up with TRBD1. Losses at the gene ends were 4 bases for V and 2 bases for J; bases not matched to a gene: 5. The CDR3 consists of 14 residues. The germline CDR1 and CDR2 sequences are SGHTA and FQGNSA.

The genes are TRBV10-1 and TRBJ1-3; a weak D match, TRBD1 (5 bases). V was trimmed by 5 bases and J by 0 bases, leaving 14 bases between them. The germline V gene encodes CDR1 WNHNN and CDR2 SYGVQD (reference sequence). The CDR3 loop spans 16 amino acids. CDR3 sequence (DNA): TGCGCCAGCAGTCCCGGCGGGGGAGGCTCTGGAAACACCATATATTTT. Its protein product is CASSPGGGGSGNTIYF.

The chain links TRBV9 to TRBJ2-5; 8 bases are shared with TRBD1. CDR1 SGDLS and CDR2 YYNGEE come from the germline V gene. This CDR3 comprises 15 residues. Losses at the gene ends were 4 bases for V and 1 base for J; bases not matched to a gene: 6. Here the CDR3 reads CASSFGTGGQETQYF. The CDR3 nucleotides are TGTGCCAGCAGCTTCGGAACAGGGGGCCAAGAGACCCAGTACTTC. The whole variable domain, filled in from reference TRBV9 and TRBJ2-5, reads DSGVTQTPKHLITATGQRVTLRCSPRSGDLSVYWYQQSLDQGLQFLIQYYNGEERAKGNILERFSAQQFPDLHSELNLSSLELGDSALYFCASSFGTGGQETQYFGPGTRLLVL.

The chain carries TRBV7-2 and TRBJ2-1, with 7 bases fitting TRBD1. The CDR3 has 15 amino acids. Unmatched junction bases numbered 4, after V lost 5 bases and J lost 0 bases. The germline V gene has CDR1 SGHTA and CDR2 FQGNSA. In nucleotides, the CDR3 is TGTGCCAGCAGCCCGGGACAGCACTCCTACAATGAGCAGTTCTTC. Protein sequence: CASSPGQHSYNEQFF.

V usage is TRBV27 and J usage is TRBJ2-7; 8 nucleotides line up with TRBD1. This CDR3 region has 16 residues. V shed 7 bases, J shed 2 bases, and the junction held 13 bases outside the gene matches. Germline V gene lookup returns CDR1 MNHEY and CDR2 SMNVEV (reference sequence). CDR3 loop: CASTEIGTGNTYEQYV. The CDR3 region has the DNA TGTGCCAGCACCGAAATTGGGACAGGTAACACCTACGAGCAGTACGTC.

The rearrangement joins TRBV5-1 to TRBJ2-7, with TRBD1 matching 9 bases. Germline assignment: CDR1 SGHRS and CDR2 YFSETQ. This CDR3 contains 16 residues. V lost 4 bases to trimming and J lost 9 bases; unmatched junction nucleotides: 17. CDR3 DNA: TGCGCCAGCAGCGCAGGGCCGGGACAGGGTTTTATTCTGCAGTACGTC. Its protein is CASSAGPGQGFILQYV.

The count of this clone is one. The chain is built from TRBV5-6 and TRBJ1-2; D gene uncertain. Trimming cost V 0 bases and J 4 bases, with 13 bases left between them. Germline CDR1 is SGHDT and CDR2 is YYEEEE. The CDR3 covers 15 residues. This CDR3 is CASSLGPPGPYGYTF. The CDR3 DNA reads TGTGCCAGCAGCTTGGGCCCGCCGGGTCCCTATGGCTACACCTTC. The entire variable domain, with the rest obtained from reference TRBV5-6 and TRBJ1-2, is as follows: DAGVTQSPTHLIKTRGQQVTLRCSPKSGHDTVSWYQQALGQGPQFIFQYYEEEERQRGNFPDRFSGHQFPNYSSELNVNALLLGDSALYLCASSLGPPGPYGYTFGSGTRLTVV.

The J gene is TRBJ2-3, the V gene TRBV7-2; D call uncertain. The germline V gene encodes CDR1 SGHTA and CDR2 FQGNSA. This CDR3 has 15 residues. Trimming left V 1 base short and J 0 bases short, with 8 bases between. CDR3 sequence (DNA): TGTGCCAGCAGCTTAGGGGATCTTAGCACAGATACGCAGTATTTT. It specifies CASSLGDLSTDTQYF.

This clone was observed a single time. The rearrangement joins TRBV19 to TRBJ2-3; D remains ambiguous. CDR3 length: 14 residues. Germline V lookup: CDR1 LNHDA, CDR2 SQIVND (reference sequence). V was shortened by 6 bases and J by 2 bases, with 12 bases between the two germline ends. The CDR3 loop reads CASSPVAYTDTQYF. The CDR3 nucleotides read TGTGCCAGTAGCCCCGTGGCCTACACAGATACGCAGTATTTT.

The chain has TRBV4-3 and TRBJ2-3; TRBD2 matches 8 bases. The trim removed 5 bases at V and 1 base at J, leaving 8 bases unmatched. In germline, CDR1 is LGHNA, CDR2 YSLEER. This CDR3 is built from 16 residues. CDR3 loop: CASSLGLGRGTDTQYF. In DNA, the CDR3 is TGCGCCAGCAGCTTGGGACTAGGACGAGGCACAGATACGCAGTATTTT.

This clone has just a few counts. V usage is TRBV18 and J usage is TRBJ1-1, with D perhaps matching TRBD1 (6 bases). Trimming cost V 3 bases and J 3 bases, with 14 bases left between them. Germline loops: CDR1 KGHSH, CDR2 LQKENI. The CDR3 runs to 15 residues. CDR3 sequence: CASSPKPSGDTEAFF. The CDR3 DNA is TGTGCCAGCTCACCCAAACCCTCAGGGGACACTGAAGCTTTCTTT.